This TCR beta chain was captured in a study of OX40 agonist ivuxolimab in advanced cancers. Turning to the study itself: At doses from 0.01 to 10 mg/kg, patients were given intravenous ivuxolimab every 2 weeks. Patients enrolled in dose escalation were diagnosed with hepatocellular carcinoma, melanoma, renal cell or head and neck cancer.

Produced via immunoSEQ multiplex PCR; TCRdb's table is partial and in-frame only. The sample comprises about 48,000 clones, less than 85% of which are singletons, and 0.9% to 1.2% rests with the top ten. Trimming stripped 5 bases from V and 7 bases from J, with 17 bases between. CDR1 and CDR2 from the germline V gene are SNHLY and FYNNEI. This CDR3 comprises 15 residues. Blood sampling took place at baseline, cycle 4 day 1, and cycle 7 day 1. The clonotype originates from an adult with an advanced solid tumor such as melanoma, head and neck, liver or kidney cancer. V gene TRBV2 combines with J gene TRBJ1-4; tentatively, D is TRBD1 (5 bases). The material sequenced was CD4+ or CD8+ T cells sorted from blood, taken in a trial of the OX40 agonist ivuxolimab. In DNA form, the CDR3 reads TGTGCCAGCAGTCGGGACGGAGGGGCGAGTGAAAAACTGTTTTTT. Translating gives CASSRDGGASEKLFF.